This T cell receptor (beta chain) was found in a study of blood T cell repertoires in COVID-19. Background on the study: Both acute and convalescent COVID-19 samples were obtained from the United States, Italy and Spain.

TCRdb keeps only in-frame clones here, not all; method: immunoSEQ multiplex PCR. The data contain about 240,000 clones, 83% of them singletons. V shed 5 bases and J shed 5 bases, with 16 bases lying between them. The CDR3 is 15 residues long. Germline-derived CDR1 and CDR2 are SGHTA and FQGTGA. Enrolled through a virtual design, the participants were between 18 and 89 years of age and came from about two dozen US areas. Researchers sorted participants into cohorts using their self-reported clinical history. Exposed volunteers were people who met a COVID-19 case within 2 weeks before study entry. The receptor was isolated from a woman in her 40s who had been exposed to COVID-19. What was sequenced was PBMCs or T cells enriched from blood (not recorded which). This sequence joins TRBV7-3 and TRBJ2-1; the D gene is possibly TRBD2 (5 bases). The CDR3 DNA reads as TGTGCCAGCAGCCAATCCGGGGATCAACACAATGAGCAGTTCTTC. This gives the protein CASSQSGDQHNEQFF.